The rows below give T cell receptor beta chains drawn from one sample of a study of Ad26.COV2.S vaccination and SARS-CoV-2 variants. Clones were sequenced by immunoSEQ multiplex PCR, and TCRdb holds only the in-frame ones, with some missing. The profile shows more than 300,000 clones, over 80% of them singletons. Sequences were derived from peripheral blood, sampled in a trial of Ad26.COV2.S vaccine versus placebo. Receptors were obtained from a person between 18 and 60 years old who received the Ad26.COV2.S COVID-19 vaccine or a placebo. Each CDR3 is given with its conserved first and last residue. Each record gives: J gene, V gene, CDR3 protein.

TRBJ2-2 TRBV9 CASSREARATGELFF
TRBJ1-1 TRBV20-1 CSANLAEAFF
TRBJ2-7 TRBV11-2 CATEIGSDEQYF
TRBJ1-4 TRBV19 CASKPGQSYEKLFF
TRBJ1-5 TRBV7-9 CASSHPGTGKGQPQHF
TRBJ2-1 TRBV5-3 CARSQPGLAGGPSSEQFF
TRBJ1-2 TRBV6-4 CASSDSMDRGREGYTF
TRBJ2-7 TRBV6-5 CASSYSMAREQYF
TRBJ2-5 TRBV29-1 CSVEGALVRETQYF
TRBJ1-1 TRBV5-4 CASSPDRKRAEAFF
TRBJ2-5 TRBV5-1 CASSLTTRGETQYF
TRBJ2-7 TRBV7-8 CASSLAAYYEQYF
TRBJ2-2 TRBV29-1 CSVARSRGPNTGELFF
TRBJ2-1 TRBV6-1 CASSEFSGGYEQFF
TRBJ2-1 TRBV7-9 CASIKEGGTSYNEQFF
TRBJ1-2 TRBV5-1 CASRVGAPRDPNYGYTF
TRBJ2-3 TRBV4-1 CASSQGGRGTDTQYF
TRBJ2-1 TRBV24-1 CATSDSYLQRRVSYNEQFF
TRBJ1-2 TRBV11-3 CASSSRTGHYGYTF
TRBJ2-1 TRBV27 CASSPRGRYNEQFF
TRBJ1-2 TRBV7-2 CASSFYRGPLEDGYTF
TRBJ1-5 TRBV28 CASSLAQGSQPQHF
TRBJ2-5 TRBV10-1 CASSTGVEETQYF
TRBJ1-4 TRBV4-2 CASSHLPPDNNEKLFF
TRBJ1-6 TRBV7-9 CASRGADVKSRSYNSPLHF
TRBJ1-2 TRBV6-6 CASSLGQGESYGYTF